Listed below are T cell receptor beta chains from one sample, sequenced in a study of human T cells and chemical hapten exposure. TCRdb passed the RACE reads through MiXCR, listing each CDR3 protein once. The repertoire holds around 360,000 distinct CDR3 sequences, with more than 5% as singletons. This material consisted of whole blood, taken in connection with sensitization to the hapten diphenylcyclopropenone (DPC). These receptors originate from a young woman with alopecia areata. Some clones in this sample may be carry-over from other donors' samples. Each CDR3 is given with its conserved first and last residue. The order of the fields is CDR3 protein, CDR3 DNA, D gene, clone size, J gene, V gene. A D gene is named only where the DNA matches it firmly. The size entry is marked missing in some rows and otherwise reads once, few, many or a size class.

CDR3 protein: CASSYDRGSGQPQHF; CDR3 DNA: TGTGCCAGCAGCTACGACAGGGGGTCGGGTCAGCCCCAGCATTTT; D gene: TRBD1; clone size: few; J gene: TRBJ1-5; V gene: TRBV28
CDR3 protein: CASSSRTSGGSQRTAKNIQYF; CDR3 DNA: TGTGCCAGCAGCTCACGGACTAGCGGGGGGTCCCAACGGACGGCCAAAAACATTCAGTACTTC; D gene: TRBD2; clone size: -; J gene: TRBJ2-4; V gene: TRBV7-2
CDR3 protein: CASSREGNYGYTF; CDR3 DNA: TGTGCCAGCAGCCGAGAGGGTAACTATGGCTACACCTTC; D gene: -; clone size: many; J gene: TRBJ1-2; V gene: TRBV12-3/TRBV12-4
CDR3 protein: CSATRWGQSSYNSPLHF; CDR3 DNA: TGCAGTGCCACTCGGTGGGGTCAGAGCTCCTATAATTCACCCCTCCACTTT; D gene: -; clone size: few; J gene: TRBJ1-6; V gene: TRBV20-1
CDR3 protein: CASSPWKAGAGSPLHF; CDR3 DNA: TGTGCCAGCAGTCCCTGGAAAGCAGGGGCTGGTTCACCCCTCCACTTT; D gene: -; clone size: many; J gene: TRBJ1-6; V gene: TRBV25-1
CDR3 protein: CSAGTGLKAGAHPISTDTQYF; CDR3 DNA: TGCAGCGCTGGAACAGGCCTAAAGGCGGGGGCCCATCCGATAAGCACAGATACGCAGTATTTT; D gene: -; clone size: -; J gene: TRBJ2-3; V gene: TRBV29-1
CDR3 protein: CASSFVLDHVYGYTF; CDR3 DNA: TGTGCCAGCAGCTTCGTCTTAGATCATGTCTATGGCTACACCTTC; D gene: -; clone size: few; J gene: TRBJ1-2; V gene: TRBV5-5
CDR3 protein: CASRTGGLEKLFF; CDR3 DNA: TGTGCCAGCAGAACAGGGGGCCTTGAAAAACTGTTTTTT; D gene: TRBD1; clone size: many; J gene: TRBJ1-4; V gene: TRBV6-1
CDR3 protein: CASSLGWGQTQETQYF; CDR3 DNA: TGCGCCAGCAGCTTGGGCTGGGGACAGACCCAAGAGACCCAGTACTTC; D gene: TRBD1; clone size: few; J gene: TRBJ2-5; V gene: TRBV5-1
CDR3 protein: CASSPTGHDYEQYF; CDR3 DNA: TGTGCCAGCAGCCCTACGGGACACGATTACGAGCAGTACTTC; D gene: -; clone size: few; J gene: TRBJ2-7; V gene: TRBV7-9
CDR3 protein: CATSSGETQYF; CDR3 DNA: TGTGCCACCAGCTCCGGGGAGACCCAGTACTTC; D gene: -; clone size: many; J gene: TRBJ2-5; V gene: TRBV19
CDR3 protein: CASSLATLQSTGELFF; CDR3 DNA: TGTGCCAGCAGCTTAGCGACTCTACAGAGCACCGGGGAGCTGTTTTTT; D gene: -; clone size: -; J gene: TRBJ2-2; V gene: TRBV7-9
CDR3 protein: CASRGTGKGNTEAFF; CDR3 DNA: TGTGCCAGCAGGGGCACAGGGAAGGGGAACACTGAAGCTTTCTTT; D gene: -; clone size: few; J gene: TRBJ1-1; V gene: TRBV12-3/TRBV12-4
CDR3 protein: CATSDPTREGNYGYTF; CDR3 DNA: TGTGCCACCAGTGATCCTACCCGCGAGGGGAACTATGGCTACACCTTC; D gene: -; clone size: few; J gene: TRBJ1-2; V gene: TRBV24-1
CDR3 protein: CASSQDELVGDTQYF; CDR3 DNA: TGTGCCAGCAGCCAGGACGAGTTAGTGGGAGATACGCAGTATTTT; D gene: -; clone size: many; J gene: TRBJ2-3; V gene: TRBV3-1
CDR3 protein: CASSSASGGLDTQYF; CDR3 DNA: TGCGCCAGCAGCTCGGCTAGCGGGGGGCTGGATACGCAGTATTTT; D gene: TRBD2; clone size: many; J gene: TRBJ2-3; V gene: TRBV5-1
CDR3 protein: CASSPRLEQYF; CDR3 DNA: TGTGCCAGCTCCCCCCGCCTGGAGCAGTACTTC; D gene: -; clone size: many; J gene: TRBJ2-7; V gene: TRBV18
CDR3 protein: CSVEELGHPNTEAFF; CDR3 DNA: TGCAGCGTTGAGGAATTAGGACACCCGAACACTGAAGCTTTCTTT; D gene: -; clone size: many; J gene: TRBJ1-1; V gene: TRBV29-1
CDR3 protein: CASSLLGTGRTEAFF; CDR3 DNA: TGTGCCAGCAGTTTGTTGGGGACAGGGAGGACTGAAGCTTTCTTT; D gene: TRBD1; clone size: many; J gene: TRBJ1-1; V gene: TRBV27
CDR3 protein: CATSVGESNQPQHF; CDR3 DNA: TGTGCCACCAGCGTAGGGGAGAGCAATCAGCCCCAGCATTTT; D gene: -; clone size: -; J gene: TRBJ1-5; V gene: TRBV15
CDR3 protein: CASSWTGGRHQPQHF; CDR3 DNA: TGTGCCAGCAGTTGGACAGGGGGCAGGCATCAGCCCCAGCATTTT; D gene: TRBD1; clone size: many; J gene: TRBJ1-5; V gene: TRBV27
CDR3 protein: CASSWDTVGTEAFF; CDR3 DNA: TGTGCCAGCAGTTGGGACACCGTGGGCACTGAAGCTTTCTTT; D gene: -; clone size: few; J gene: TRBJ1-1; V gene: TRBV6-5
CDR3 protein: CASSSRGLAGVPGGETQYF; CDR3 DNA: TGTGCCAGCAGTTCCCGAGGACTAGCGGGGGTTCCCGGCGGGGAGACCCAGTACTTC; D gene: TRBD2; clone size: -; J gene: TRBJ2-5; V gene: TRBV6-5
CDR3 protein: CASSSTGTGWTEAFF; CDR3 DNA: TGTGCCAGCAGTTCAACCGGGACAGGGTGGACTGAAGCTTTCTTT; D gene: TRBD1; clone size: many; J gene: TRBJ1-1; V gene: TRBV28
CDR3 protein: CSARWTASEKLFF; CDR3 DNA: TGCAGTGCTAGGTGGACAGCAAGTGAAAAACTGTTTTTT; D gene: -; clone size: many; J gene: TRBJ1-4; V gene: TRBV20-1
CDR3 protein: CASSLVGQGNNSPLHF; CDR3 DNA: TGTGCCAGCAGCTTAGTGGGACAGGGTAATAATTCACCCCTCCACTTT; D gene: TRBD1; clone size: -; J gene: TRBJ1-6; V gene: TRBV7-2
CDR3 protein: CASRRVRDTEAFF; CDR3 DNA: TGTGCCAGCAGGCGAGTCAGGGACACTGAAGCTTTCTTT; D gene: -; clone size: -; J gene: TRBJ1-1; V gene: TRBV6-6
CDR3 protein: CAISESAGANTEAFF; CDR3 DNA: TGTGCCATCAGTGAGTCGGCCGGGGCGAACACTGAAGCTTTCTTT; D gene: -; clone size: few; J gene: TRBJ1-1; V gene: TRBV10-3
CDR3 protein: CASSLQGGDTEAFF; CDR3 DNA: TGTGCCAGCAGCCTACAGGGAGGCGACACTGAAGCTTTCTTT; D gene: -; clone size: many; J gene: TRBJ1-1; V gene: TRBV7-2
CDR3 protein: CASSQLGISTGDTGELFF; CDR3 DNA: TGTGCCAGCAGCCAATTAGGAATATCGACAGGTGACACCGGGGAGCTGTTTTTT; D gene: -; clone size: few; J gene: TRBJ2-2; V gene: TRBV16
CDR3 protein: CASSVAGNTEAFF; CDR3 DNA: TGTGCCAGCAGCGTAGCCGGGAACACTGAAGCTTTCTTT; D gene: -; clone size: many; J gene: TRBJ1-1; V gene: TRBV9
CDR3 protein: CASSGTAGTGELFF; CDR3 DNA: TGTGCCAGCAGCGGGACTGCGGGGACCGGGGAGCTGTTTTTT; D gene: -; clone size: -; J gene: TRBJ2-2; V gene: TRBV11-2
CDR3 protein: CSVGRNQGAAGEKLFF; CDR3 DNA: TGCAGCGTTGGTCGGAATCAGGGGGCGGCGGGAGAAAAACTGTTTTTT; D gene: TRBD1; clone size: -; J gene: TRBJ1-4; V gene: TRBV29-1
CDR3 protein: CASSQDVLGAGNQPQHF; CDR3 DNA: TGTGCCAGCAGCCAAGATGTGTTGGGGGCTGGCAATCAGCCCCAGCATTTT; D gene: -; clone size: -; J gene: TRBJ1-5; V gene: TRBV4-2
CDR3 protein: CASGQGAYSNQPQHF; CDR3 DNA: TGTGCCAGCGGACAGGGGGCTTATAGCAATCAGCCCCAGCATTTT; D gene: TRBD1; clone size: few; J gene: TRBJ1-5; V gene: TRBV6-6
CDR3 protein: CASSPTLAGGPVDEQFF; CDR3 DNA: TGCGCCAGCAGCCCAACGCTAGCGGGGGGGCCAGTGGATGAGCAGTTCTTC; D gene: TRBD2; clone size: few; J gene: TRBJ2-1; V gene: TRBV4-1
CDR3 protein: CASSQDGDSADTQYF; CDR3 DNA: TGCGCCAGCAGCCAAGATGGCGATAGCGCAGATACGCAGTATTTT; D gene: -; clone size: -; J gene: TRBJ2-3; V gene: TRBV4-3
CDR3 protein: CSVQSQNQPQHF; CDR3 DNA: TGCAGCGTTCAAAGCCAAAATCAGCCCCAGCATTTT; D gene: -; clone size: few; J gene: TRBJ1-5; V gene: TRBV29-1
CDR3 protein: CASSFYSQYQGQPQHF; CDR3 DNA: TGTGCCAGCAGTTTTTATTCTCAATACCAAGGACAGCCCCAGCATTTT; D gene: -; clone size: many; J gene: TRBJ1-5; V gene: TRBV12-3/TRBV12-4
CDR3 protein: CASSVEAPGVAGNTIYF; CDR3 DNA: TGTGCCAGCAGCGTAGAAGCCCCCGGAGTGGCGGGAAACACCATATATTTT; D gene: -; clone size: few; J gene: TRBJ1-3; V gene: TRBV9
CDR3 protein: CASSYGTATNEKLFF; CDR3 DNA: TGTGCCAGCAGTTATGGGACAGCAACTAATGAAAAACTGTTTTTT; D gene: TRBD1; clone size: many; J gene: TRBJ1-4; V gene: TRBV12-3/TRBV12-4
CDR3 protein: CASRESGQGFSGYTF; CDR3 DNA: TGTGCCAGCAGGGAGTCGGGACAGGGTTTCAGTGGCTACACCTTC; D gene: TRBD1; clone size: few; J gene: TRBJ1-2; V gene: TRBV2
CDR3 protein: CASSLVTGGWETQYF; CDR3 DNA: TGCGCCAGCAGCTTGGTCACAGGGGGCTGGGAGACCCAGTACTTC; D gene: TRBD1; clone size: -; J gene: TRBJ2-5; V gene: TRBV5-1
CDR3 protein: CGQGQGANTEAFF; CDR3 DNA: TGTGGACAGGGACAGGGGGCGAACACTGAAGCTTTCTTT; D gene: TRBD1; clone size: -; J gene: TRBJ1-1; V gene: TRBV2
CDR3 protein: CASPGRNTEAFF; CDR3 DNA: TGTGCCAGCCCCGGGCGGAACACTGAAGCTTTCTTT; D gene: -; clone size: -; J gene: TRBJ1-1; V gene: TRBV2
CDR3 protein: CASSLTASGGDYEQFF; CDR3 DNA: TGTGCCAGCAGCTTAACGGCCTCAGGGGGTGATTATGAGCAGTTCTTC; D gene: TRBD1; clone size: -; J gene: TRBJ2-1; V gene: TRBV7-3
CDR3 protein: CASSRDGTNQPQHF; CDR3 DNA: TGCGCCAGCAGCCGAGACGGCACCAATCAGCCCCAGCATTTT; D gene: -; clone size: few; J gene: TRBJ1-5; V gene: TRBV5-1
CDR3 protein: CASSVGDMNTEAFF; CDR3 DNA: TGTGCCAGCAGCGTAGGAGACATGAACACTGAAGCTTTCTTT; D gene: -; clone size: many; J gene: TRBJ1-1; V gene: TRBV9
CDR3 protein: CASVKALGQNPQYF; CDR3 DNA: TGTGCCAGCGTAAAAGCTCTGGGCCAGAACCCCCAGTACTTC; D gene: -; clone size: -; J gene: TRBJ2-5; V gene: TRBV27
CDR3 protein: CASTSAGSGTNVLTF; CDR3 DNA: TGTGCCAGCACTTCGGCGGGCTCTGGCACCAACGTCCTGACTTTC; D gene: -; clone size: -; J gene: TRBJ2-6; V gene: TRBV6-5
CDR3 protein: CASSRDRGAQPQHF; CDR3 DNA: TGTGCCAGCTCAAGGGACAGGGGAGCCCAGCCCCAGCATTTT; D gene: TRBD1; clone size: -; J gene: TRBJ1-5; V gene: TRBV18
CDR3 protein: CASRGSPNTGELFF; CDR3 DNA: TGTGCCAGCAGGGGGAGCCCGAACACCGGGGAGCTGTTTTTT; D gene: -; clone size: -; J gene: TRBJ2-2; V gene: TRBV28
CDR3 protein: CASSSQTGFRNEKLFF; CDR3 DNA: TGTGCCAGCAGCTCGCAAACAGGGTTTCGGAATGAAAAACTGTTTTTT; D gene: -; clone size: many; J gene: TRBJ1-4; V gene: TRBV7-9
CDR3 protein: CASSLDTGGRMFF; CDR3 DNA: TGTGCCAGCAGCTTAGATACGGGGGGCAGGATGTTCTTC; D gene: -; clone size: few; J gene: TRBJ2-1; V gene: TRBV7-9
CDR3 protein: CASTEGTDTQYF; CDR3 DNA: TGTGCCAGCACGGAGGGGACAGATACGCAGTATTTT; D gene: -; clone size: few; J gene: TRBJ2-3; V gene: TRBV2
CDR3 protein: CASSLWGGNYGYTF; CDR3 DNA: TGCGCCAGCAGCTTGTGGGGAGGGAACTATGGCTACACCTTC; D gene: -; clone size: few; J gene: TRBJ1-2; V gene: TRBV5-1
CDR3 protein: CASSRDISEDEKLFF; CDR3 DNA: TGTGCCAGCAGCCGCGACATCTCCGAGGACGAAAAACTGTTTTTT; D gene: -; clone size: -; J gene: TRBJ1-4; V gene: TRBV4-2
CDR3 protein: CSARVPDGTGYLGDGYTF; CDR3 DNA: TGCAGTGCTAGAGTTCCTGACGGGACAGGGTACTTAGGGGATGGCTACACCTTC; D gene: TRBD1; clone size: many; J gene: TRBJ1-2; V gene: TRBV20-1
CDR3 protein: CASSTGLRTSEQYF; CDR3 DNA: TGTGCCAGCAGCACGGGACTTAGGACGTCCGAGCAGTACTTC; D gene: -; clone size: -; J gene: TRBJ2-7; V gene: TRBV27
CDR3 protein: CASSYSTQETQYF; CDR3 DNA: TGTGCCAGCAGTTATTCCACCCAAGAGACCCAGTACTTC; D gene: -; clone size: many; J gene: TRBJ2-5; V gene: TRBV6-5